A selection of T cell receptor beta chains follows, all from one sample in a study of CD8 T cells in ankylosing spondylitis. Via MiXCR, TCRdb re-called the 5' RACE reads, giving one row per CDR3 protein. The data show about 250,000 distinct CDR3 sequences, 32% seen once. The sample was blood, either unsorted or a sorted T cell fraction (not recorded which). The receptors come from a male donor with ankylosing spondylitis or in good health (not recorded which). The conserved cysteine and the conserved F or W are not part of the CDR3 here.

v_call cdr3_aa
TRBV20-1 SAPQPTSGVTDTQY
TRBV7-2 ASRGTGSAGQPQH
TRBV7-8 ASSLAFSDTDTQY
TRBV20-1 SARTGQGIYEQY
TRBV5-1 ASSLKGQSSYNSPLH
TRBV20-1 SAIGQGNEQY
TRBV24-1 ATSDPRAGLQETQY
TRBV10-1 ASSETSGGYNEQF
TRBV4-1 ASHGGDSPLH
TRBV20-1 SAARTSGALGGEQF
TRBV12-3/TRBV12-4 ASSFFNSYNEQF
TRBV7-9 ASSLAQPETQY
TRBV11-1 ASSLYPKVGFSYNEQF
TRBV7-9 ASNWDRGPSYNEQF
TRBV29-1 SGSGSNTEAF
TRBV9 ASSEQGRETQY
TRBV29-1 SVFRGAAEAF
TRBV11-2 ASSLVGLPSETQY
TRBV12-3/TRBV12-4 ASSSATGAGAYNEQF
TRBV15 ATSLRTDTQY
TRBV20-1 SARTGLENEKLF
TRBV29-1 SVASRGKYEQY